These 4 T cell receptor beta chains came from one sample sequenced in a study of T cell responses to AZD1222 COVID-19 vaccine. TCRdb's table, derived via immunoSEQ multiplex PCR, lists solely in-frame clones and lacks some. This table holds around 200,000 clones, 85% to 95% found once. This specimen was peripheral blood, taken 28 days after the second AZD1222 dose. The source of these receptors is an adult who received the AZD1222 COVID-19 vaccine.

The V call is TRBV7-9, the J call TRBJ2-7; D not certain. Trimming pared 3 bases from V and 2 bases from J, leaving 11 bases between. This CDR3 is built from 14 residues. The germline V gene has CDR1 SEHNR and CDR2 FQNEAQ (reference sequence). The CDR3 reads CASSFSLRPYEQYF. The CDR3 nucleotides are TGTGCCAGCAGCTTCTCTCTTAGACCCTACGAGCAGTACTTC.

The count of this clone is one. V usage is TRBV27 and J usage is TRBJ1-1; the D is unclear. The CDR3 runs to 13 residues. The V gene lost 4 bases and the J gene lost 5 bases, with 11 bases spanning the gap. The germline V gene encodes CDR1 MNHEY and CDR2 SMNVEV (reference sequence). CDR3: CASSSNPGTEAFF. The CDR3 DNA reads as TGTGCCAGCAGTTCGAACCCGGGGACTGAAGCTTTCTTT.

The rearrangement uses TRBV6-6 and TRBJ1-2; unclear D gene. CDR3 length equals 13 residues. Germline V gene lookup returns CDR1 MNHNY and CDR2 SVGAGI (reference sequence). V was pared by 0 bases and J by 7 bases, with 9 bases between. CDR3 DNA: TGTGCCAGCAGTTACTCAGGAGGGATTGGCTACACCTTC. Translating it yields CASSYSGGIGYTF.

This chain connects TRBV3-1 (or the pseudogene TRBV3-2) to TRBJ2-1; D ambiguous. Deletions cut 3 bases from V and 7 bases from J, with 16 bases between. The CDR3 totals 15 residues. Germline lookup yields CDR1 LGHDT and CDR2 YNNKEL (reference sequence). CDR3 loop: CASSQIPLGPNEQFF. CDR3 nucleotides: TGTGCCAGCAGCCAGATCCCCCTCGGGCCTAATGAGCAGTTCTTC.